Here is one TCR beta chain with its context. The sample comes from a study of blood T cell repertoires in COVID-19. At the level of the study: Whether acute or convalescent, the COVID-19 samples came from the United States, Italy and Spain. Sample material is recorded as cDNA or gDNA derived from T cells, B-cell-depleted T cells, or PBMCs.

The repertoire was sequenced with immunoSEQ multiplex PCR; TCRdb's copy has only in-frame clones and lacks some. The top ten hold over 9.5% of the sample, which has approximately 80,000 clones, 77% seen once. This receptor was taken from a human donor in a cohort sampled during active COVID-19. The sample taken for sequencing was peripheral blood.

CDR3 region: CASGPGTSSSDTQYF. CDR3 DNA sequence: TGTGCTAGTGGTCCCGGGACTAGCTCCTCAGATACGCAGTATTTT. The J gene is TRBJ2-3, the V gene TRBV12-5; 9 bases agree with TRBD2. CDR1 LGHNT and CDR2 FRNRAP come from the germline V gene. The CDR3 contains 15 residues. J gave up 4 bases and V 5 bases, and 7 bases lay outside the gene matches.